This T cell receptor (beta chain) was documented in a study of CD8 T cells in ankylosing spondylitis. The CDR3 contains 15 residues. Trimming took 2 bases from V and 3 from J, leaving 11 bases between them. The germline V gene encodes CDR1 SGHTA and CDR2 FQGNSA. The table lists this clonotype with a few counts. What it recognizes is unknown. Making the TCR beta libraries involved quantitative 5'-RACE with molecular barcodes. MiXCR, run by TCRdb on the 5' RACE reads, gives a single entry per CDR3 protein. The sample yields roughly 35,000 distinct CDR3 sequences, roughly 11% seen once. Study observations and caveats: Disease-linked clones displayed a CD8+ phenotype and appeared relatively rarely in peripheral blood. Seven to nine highly homologous variants made up a TCR beta motif that seemed to typify ankylosing spondylitis blood.

This receptor was obtained from a male donor with ankylosing spondylitis. The chain is built from TRBV7-2 and TRBJ2-1; TRBD2 might be the D (5 bases). The specimen was synovial fluid, either unsorted or a sorted T cell fraction (not recorded which). The CDR3 loop reads CASSLRVASYNEQFF. CDR3 coding DNA: TGTGCCAGCAGCTTAAGGGTAGCGAGCTACAATGAGCAGTTCTTC.